The present T cell receptor beta chain was sequenced within a study of T-cell memory formation after mild COVID-19. cDNA libraries for TCR alpha and TCR beta, carrying sample barcodes and UMIs, came from 5'RACE with constant-segment primers. TCRdb re-derived calls from the 5' RACE reads in MiXCR, one entry per CDR3 protein. In the table there are more than 80,000 distinct CDR3 sequences, about a sixth of which are singletons. The CDR3 runs 15 residues. This clonotype originated in an adult woman who had mild COVID-19 (a few samples of this study predate the infection). Cell type and time point are not known. The chain has TRBV3-2 and TRBJ2-7; the table calls TRBD2, which could not be checked here. TRBV3-2 is an annotated pseudogene. The sample consisted of PBMCs or a T cell subset sorted from them (not recorded which). The CDR3 loop reads CASSQDGTSAYEQYF. The CDR3 DNA is TGTGCCAGCAGCCAAGATGGGACTAGCGCCTACGAGCAGTACTTC.